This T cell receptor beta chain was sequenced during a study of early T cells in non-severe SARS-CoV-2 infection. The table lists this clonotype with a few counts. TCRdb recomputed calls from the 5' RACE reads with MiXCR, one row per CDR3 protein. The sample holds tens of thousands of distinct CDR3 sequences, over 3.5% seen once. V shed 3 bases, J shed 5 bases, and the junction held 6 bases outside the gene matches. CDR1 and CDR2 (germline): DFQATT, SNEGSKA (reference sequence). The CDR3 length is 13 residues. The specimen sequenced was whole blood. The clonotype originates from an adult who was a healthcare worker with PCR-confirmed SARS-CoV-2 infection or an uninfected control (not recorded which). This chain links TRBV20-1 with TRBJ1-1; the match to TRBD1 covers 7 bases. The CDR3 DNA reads TGCAGTGCTAGGAGGGACAGAAGTACTGAAGCTTTCTTT. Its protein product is CSARRDRSTEAFF.